This T cell receptor (beta chain) is drawn from a study of cytomegalovirus exposure and HLA in healthy donors (TCRdb year 2017). Background for the entire study: According to an earlier analysis of several hundred of the donors, about 179 million T cells yielded roughly 110 million unique TCR beta sequences and 276 Gb of sequence data. Of the approximately 400 genotyped donors, 65% to 90% fell in the genetic ancestry cluster associated with self-reported Caucasian donors. The study aimed to test whether signatures of past pathogen exposure could be identified by cataloging public T cell receptors. Among 398 genotyped donors of the cohort, an average of roughly 240,000 unique TCR beta nucleotide sequences were sequenced per donor, roughly 20% of them non-productive. To predict cytomegalovirus infection status, the study brought together high-throughput TCR immunosequencing, statistical association of individual TCRs with disease status, and machine learning. The number of donors typed differed by locus, with 629-630 for A, B, C, DRB1 and DQB1, roughly 550 for DQA1, about 610 for DPA1, and some 440 for DPB1. A later analysis re-examined previously published TCR beta repertoires from roughly 720 donors and added high-resolution HLA genotyping to investigate patterns of TCR occurrence. HLA typing included class I and class II loci at four-digit resolution. The T cell repertoires of under 750 subjects were profiled by immunosequencing and related to cytomegalovirus serostatus. Five DR-DQ haplotypes were handled as single units for association and clustering, since linkage in the cohort was strong. About 300 gigabases of sequencing data and around 85 million unique TCR sequences made up an early release that covered approximately 700 HLA-typed donors. Genome-wide SNP genotypes for about 65% of the roughly 670 donors were used in a later genetic analysis, which treated that subset as a discovery cohort. To decide whether each TCR beta V gene segment behaved as functional or pseudogenic, an earlier analysis of some 570 of the donors relied on high-throughput TCR beta sequencing. Rather than using new phenotypic data, the later analysis identified candidate immune exposures from TCR beta sequences and from how often those sequences occurred across donors. All discovery cohort repertoires had been generated on a single sequencing platform. Donor age, sex, ethnicity and CMV serostatus were collected together with the repertoire data. Along with the approximately 700-subject first cohort, a separate validation cohort of around 120 different subjects was used. The paper's findings and limits, for the study overall: A later analysis found that most CMV-associated TCR beta chains appeared HLA-restricted, with HLA associations seemingly driven largely by CMV exposure. Only TCR beta chains were sequenced in this cohort, and the absence of alpha or paired-chain data limited detectable features. Some IMGT-functional V segments, including TRBV6-2 and TRBV6-3, could not be told apart with the 87-base-pair reads, so those segments were excluded. Over 15 rarely observed V segments, including chromosome 9 orphons, were excluded from the earlier analysis of approximately 500 of the donors because counts were too low. Most TCR sequences were observed very rarely across donors, whereas some public TCRs were present in many individuals. In both the original and validation cohorts, the classifier was reported to diagnose cytomegalovirus status with high specificity and sensitivity. An earlier analysis of 450 to 750 of the donors showed that most TCR beta V segments appeared in productive rearrangements either about 87% or about 30% of the time, which broadly matched IMGT annotations. The presence/absence analyses assumed that sequencing depth was roughly uniform across donors, and that assumption may not be true. In a later analysis, TCR association rates were found to vary across HLA loci, with the most associated TCRs seen for DRB1 alleles and the fewest for HLA-C alleles. The authors suggested that the approach could potentially be extended to other disease states and immunological phenotypes. The sequencing pipeline was judged likely to have produced a cluster of highly shared sequence variants as a technical artifact. In vitro tests confirmed that three of the cytomegalovirus-associated TCR beta chains recognize cytomegalovirus antigens. When HLA alleles, especially DR and DQ, strongly co-occurred, attributing TCR associations to individual alleles was difficult. A later genetic analysis reported fewer N-insertions in productive TCRs among donors in an Asian-associated ancestry cluster than the approximately 670-donor mean. A further reported finding was that TCR beta sequences accurately predicted the HLA-A and HLA-B alleles for most subjects in the first cohort. Several of the top co-occurrence clusters appeared to be linked to parvovirus B19, influenza, CMV and Epstein-Barr virus, according to a later analysis. In the study, around 150 TCR beta chains were listed as associated with cytomegalovirus. Specific HLA alleles were associated with some 15,000 TCR beta sequences at a false discovery rate of 0.05 in a later analysis. In a later analysis, HLA-associated TCR beta chains showed more clonal expansion and lower generation probabilities than non-associated chains that were equally common. A later genetic analysis associated a missense DCLRE1C variant with V-gene and J-gene trimming of TCR beta chains, and an independent cohort replicated the association. The only immune exposure information available for the cohort was CMV serostatus. Linkage disequilibrium might explain the correlated functional status among segregating V segments, but an unknown experimental factor could not be excluded. Because some donors lacked HLA typing at each locus, the association tests relied only on the typed subset.

The CDR3 starts with the cysteine, ends with the phenylalanine, and has 15 residues. The DNA shown is the 45-base CDR3, in frame from base 1. CDR1 SGHDT and CDR2 YYEEEE were looked up in the germline V gene. Trimming removed 5 bases from V and 10 bases from J, leaving 19 bases between the germline ends. Receptors were amplified or captured by the immunoSEQ multiplex PCR assay. The multiplex PCR relied on a mix of 60 forward primers for TCR Vbeta segments and 13 reverse primers for TCR Jbeta segments. A multiplex PCR assay on genomic DNA amplified the CDR3 region of rearranged TCR beta genes. On the Illumina HiSeq System, the amplified TCR beta libraries were sequenced as 87-base-pair reads. In the authors' own workflow: A later analysis tallied around 82 million unique TCR beta chains across the 666 repertoires, and about 10 million of those chains were shared by two or more donors. Raw reads were error-corrected and collapsed into unique sequences with a nearest-neighbor algorithm that merged closely related sequences to remove PCR and sequencing errors. Alignment of CDR3 sequences to IMGT reference sequences was used to assign V, D and J gene segments. For a sequence to be retained, at least a six-nucleotide match to both a V gene segment and a J gene segment was required. A rearrangement counted as productive if the CDR3 had no stop codons and remained in frame with V and J, and every other rearrangement counted as non-productive. CDR3 was defined according to IMGT convention as the region running from the second conserved V-encoded cysteine to the conserved J-encoded phenylalanine. Sequences without an unambiguous match to a single V gene segment were excluded from the earlier analysis of about 630 of the donors. An earlier analysis of approximately 590 of the donors classified V segments as functional when productive rearrangements were above 56.7% and as segregating when the standard deviation between donors was above 5%. A statistical classification framework was built for diagnosing cytomegalovirus status from the catalog of TCR beta chain sequences. In a later analysis, V and J genes were assigned by comparing TCR nucleotide sequences against IMGT/GENE-DB human TR gene sequences. A later analysis assigned CDR3 sequences and most-parsimonious VDJ recombination scenarios with the TCRdist pipeline. In a later analysis, each TCR beta chain was defined by its CDR3 amino acid sequence together with its V-gene family, and reads lacking a unique V-gene family were excluded. A later analysis removed 592 highly shared, low-generation-probability nucleotide sequences to deal with suspected cross-contamination and a sequencing artifact. A later analysis calculated a clonal expansion index for each public chain from normalized within-repertoire ranks of inferred template counts. In a later analysis, generation probabilities were computed with a VDJ recombination model fitted to out-of-frame rearrangements, and the resulting probabilities were checked against IGoR. In a later analysis, TCR-TCR, TCR-HLA and TCR-CMV co-occurrence was scored with hypergeometric tests, and a repertoire-size bias correction was applied to TCR pairs. In a later analysis, false discovery rates were estimated by permuting HLA or CMV assignments 20 times. In a later analysis, co-occurring TCRs were grouped using DBSCAN, and TCRdist sequence similarity was added for clustering within HLA-allele-positive subsets. Repertoires with fewer than 30,000 or more than 120,000 public chains were left out of co-occurrence clustering, as were about 5 repertoires with anomalous nucleotide sharing. Sourced from immuneACCESS, this table was stored by TCRdb with only in-frame sequences that have V and J called. A share of the clones is absent; for the studies checked, an unresolved V gene accounts for under half, and the remainder has no known explanation. D and trimming were read from the DNA, whereas the V and J calls and clone size are those reported in that table. Within this sample are around 76,000 clones, with roughly 73% of them counted one time only. In total, the top ten clones hold about 16% of the sample.

The cohort was made up of roughly 670 healthy bone marrow donors. All cohort members were sampled while nominally healthy, although unrecorded immune exposures were likely present. The donor was CMV seropositive and belonged to the group of 250 to 300 seropositive cohort members. Each donor provided a peripheral blood sample, and peripheral blood mononuclear cells were used for TCR beta sequencing. The Qiagen DNeasy Blood Extraction Kit was used to extract genomic DNA from the blood cell samples. As concerns this clone: Its antigen is currently not known. There are no base qualities to consult, and no much larger clone falls within one base.

This clonotype originated in a woman between 40 and 55 years old in good health and CMV-seropositive. The sequenced material came from PBMCs. The chain was built from TRBV5-6 and TRBJ1-6; the best D guess is TRBD1, with 5 bases matching. The CDR3 has the sequence CASRFGWTQGSPLHF. The DNA sequence follows: TGTGCCAGCAGATTTGGATGGACACAAGGATCACCCCTCCACTTT.